The clone carrying this T cell receptor (beta chain) was seen many times. Its antigen remains unknown. CDR1 and CDR2 from the germline V gene are SGHDT and YYEEEE. V was shortened by 0 bases and J by 0 bases, with 9 bases between the two germline ends. The CDR3 contains 15 residues. This record belongs to a study of beta chain features in type 1 diabetes. Expressed TCRB transcripts were sequenced after all isolated RNA was converted to cDNA. The repertoire was sequenced with immunoSEQ multiplex PCR; TCRdb's copy has only in-frame clones and lacks some. The table includes some 200,000 clones, approximately 11% detected once. Findings and limits, study-wide: Highly expressing activated T cells could be over-counted with a cDNA template. Compared with healthy donors, patients appeared to share more similar naive, central memory and regulatory TCRB repertoires.

This chain uses TRBV5-6 with TRBJ1-2; D gene unclear. The sequence was collected from a man aged 18-30 years in good health. Sequenced input: central memory CD4+ T cells from blood. The CDR3 is CASSLGQAPNYGYTF. CDR3 coding DNA: TGTGCCAGCAGCTTGGGGCAGGCTCCTAACTATGGCTACACCTTC.